A single sample is the source of the 21 T cell receptor beta chains below, sequenced in a study of identical twins. TCRdb re-called the 5' RACE reads through MiXCR, storing one row per CDR3 protein. Of more than 600,000 distinct CDR3 sequences in the sample, roughly 20% were seen once. These data also formed part of another study, on T cells expressing NK-cell markers.

The sample was PBMCs. The receptor set was obtained from a young woman in good health.

This chain links TRBV4-3 with TRBJ2-6; tentatively, D is TRBD1 (5 bases). Per the germline V gene, CDR1 is LGHNA and CDR2 is YSLEER. V lost 3 bases and J lost 0, with 9 bases in between. The length of the CDR3 is 16 residues. The chain's CDR3 is CASSQDTFSGANVLTF. CDR3 coding DNA: TGCGCCAGCAGCCAGGACACTTTCTCTGGGGCCAACGTCCTGACTTTC.

This clonotype was seen a few times. This chain joins TRBV7-2 and TRBJ2-7; a possible D gene is TRBD2 (5 bases). This CDR3 spans 14 amino acids. The germline V gene has CDR1 SGHTA and CDR2 FQGNSA. V gave up 5 bases and J gave up 5 bases, with 16 bases separating them. CDR3 sequence (DNA): TGTGCCAGCAGCCTCAGTTGGGGAGCGGACGAGCAGTACTTC. Translating it yields CASSLSWGADEQYF.

The gene calls are TRBV10-3 and TRBJ1-1; TRBD1 aligns across 7 bases. Trimming at V came to 9 bases and at J to 3 bases, leaving 7 bases not matched to a gene. This CDR3 is 13 amino acids long. Germline V CDR1 and CDR2: ENHRY, SYGVKD. The CDR3 DNA reads as TGTGCCATAGCAGTACAGGGGCACACTGAAGCTTTCTTT. Its translation is CAIAVQGHTEAFF.

CDR3 DNA: TGCGCCAGCAGTTGGCAGCGGGACTCCTACAATGAGCAGTTCTTC. Translating it yields CASSWQRDSYNEQFF. The chain couples TRBV5-1 to TRBJ2-1, with 7 bases matching TRBD2. The germline V gene has CDR1 SGHRS and CDR2 YFSETQ. The CDR3 runs to 15 residues. The ends lost 5 bases at V and 0 bases at J; junction bases unmatched: 5.

J is TRBJ1-5 and V is TRBV27; 7 bases line up with TRBD1. Germline V gene data show CDR1 as MNHEY and CDR2 as SMNVEV (reference sequence). This CDR3 spans 12 amino acids. V gave up 6 bases and J gave up 6 bases; unmatched junction bases: 2. CDR3 nucleotides: TGTGCCAGCAGGGCAGGGGGTCAGCCCCAGCATTTT. This translates into CASRAGGQPQHF.

This chain joins TRBV7-9 and TRBJ1-1; tentatively, D is TRBD1 (6 bases). This CDR3 has 13 residues. Germline assignment: CDR1 SEHNR and CDR2 FQNEAQ (reference sequence). The V and J ends lost 5 bases and 11 bases respectively, with 18 bases between them. The CDR3 region has the DNA TGTGCCAGCAGCACCCAACTGCAGGGGAGGGCTTTCTTT. This gives the protein CASSTQLQGRAFF.

This clonotype was counted only a few times. The chain combines TRBV12-3 or TRBV12-4 with TRBJ1-5; D gene ambiguous. CDR3 length equals 13 residues. The germline V and J ends were trimmed by 6 bases and 4 bases, with 10 bases remaining between them. The CDR3 DNA reads as TGTGCCAGCAGCGTAGCCAGTAATCAGCCCCAGCATTTT. Translating gives CASSVASNQPQHF.

The sample holds a few counts of this clonotype. CDR3 residues: CASSFGTGKRNSPLHF. The CDR3 DNA sequence: TGTGCCAGCAGTTTTGGGACAGGGAAAAGGAATTCACCCCTCCACTTT. This chain uses TRBV12-3 or TRBV12-4 with TRBJ1-6; 9 bases are a match to TRBD1. V was pared by 3 bases and J by 7 bases, with 7 bases of the junction left unmatched. This CDR3 region has 16 residues.

J is TRBJ1-1 and V is TRBV20-1; D not certain. The CDR3 is made up of 15 amino acids. V lost 2 bases and J lost 0, with 13 bases in between. The germline CDR1 and CDR2 sequences are DFQATT and SNEGSKA (reference sequence). CDR3 DNA sequence: TGCAGTGCTAGACTGCCACCTTTCATGAACACTGAAGCTTTCTTT. Its translation: CSARLPPFMNTEAFF.

This clonotype was detected many times. J is TRBJ2-7 and V is TRBV7-2; D ambiguous. Per germline, CDR1 SGHTA and CDR2 FQGNSA. This CDR3 has 12 amino acids. With 6 bases removed from V and 3 bases from J, the gap between germline ends came to 9 bases. CDR3 bases: TGTGCCAGCAGTTTCTGGGGCTACGAGCAGTACTTC. Translation: CASSFWGYEQYF.

The rearrangement links TRBV29-1 to TRBJ2-7; D not certain. Per the germline V gene, CDR1 is SQVTM and CDR2 is ANQGSEA. The CDR3 length is 13 residues. The V end lost 2 bases, the J end lost 10 bases, and 18 bases lay between the germline ends. The CDR3 loop reads CSVEHSLYSRQYF. For the CDR3, the DNA is TGCAGCGTTGAACACAGCCTCTACAGTCGTCAGTACTTC.

This clonotype was counted a few times. The chain uses TRBV5-1 and TRBJ2-3; 11 nucleotides align to TRBD2. The germline CDR1 and CDR2 sequences are SGHRS and YFSETQ. The ends lost 4 bases at V and 4 bases at J; junction bases unmatched: 5. This CDR3 spans 15 amino acids. CDR3 DNA sequence: TGCGCCAGCAGCCGTAGCGGGGGGGAAGCAGATACGCAGTATTTT. It is translated as CASSRSGGEADTQYF.

This clonotype was found a few times. The CDR3 DNA sequence: TGTGCCACCAGTGATTTGAACACACACCCCTACGAGCAGTACTTC. Amino acids: CATSDLNTHPYEQYF. The chain recombines TRBV24-1 with TRBJ2-7, with D unresolved. Germline V gives CDR1 KGHDR, CDR2 SFDVKD. The CDR3 has 15 residues. The ends were cut back, 0 bases at V and 2 bases at J, with 10 bases in the middle.

Here the CDR3 reads CASSPRQTPWANVLTF. DNA of the CDR3: TGTGCCAGCAGCCCGAGACAGACACCCTGGGCCAACGTCCTGACTTTC. The chain recombines TRBV5-6 with TRBJ2-6; TRBD1 is a possible D gene (5 bases). The CDR3 totals 16 residues. Germline-derived CDR1 and CDR2 are SGHDT and YYEEEE. The V end lost 4 bases, the J end lost 5 bases, and 16 bases lay between the germline ends.

The chain uses TRBV7-2 and TRBJ2-7; no definite D call. V dropped 1 base and J dropped 0 bases, with 4 bases sitting between them. This CDR3 is built from 13 residues. The V gene's germline CDR1 is SGHTA and CDR2 FQGNSA. The CDR3 here is CASSLDYSYEQYF. The DNA of the CDR3 is TGTGCCAGCAGCTTAGATTACTCCTACGAGCAGTACTTC.

The V and J genes are TRBV29-1 and TRBJ2-1; perhaps TRBD1 as D (5 bases). Germline V lookup: CDR1 SQVTM, CDR2 ANQGSEA. V was shortened by 7 bases and J by 4 bases, with 17 bases between the two germline ends. This CDR3 is built from 14 residues. The CDR3 protein is CSARADRLYNEQFF. The CDR3 coding sequence is TGCAGCGCCAGAGCTGACAGATTATACAATGAGCAGTTCTTC.

There are a few counts of this clonotype. This chain links TRBV6-6 with TRBJ1-5; tentative D call: TRBD1 (6 bases). The CDR3 totals 13 residues. CDR1 and CDR2 from the germline V gene are MNHNY and SVGAGI (reference sequence). Trimming took 8 bases from V and 7 from J, leaving 15 bases between them. In nucleotides, the CDR3 is TGTGCCAGCGGGGGCCTGGTGGACCAGCCCCAGCATTTT. Protein sequence: CASGGLVDQPQHF.

This clonotype was detected only a few times. The J gene is TRBJ2-2, the V gene TRBV29-1; 8 bases map to TRBD1. Germline trimming cut 4 bases from V and 6 bases from J; bases unmatched to any gene: 7. Germline V gene data show CDR1 as SQVTM and CDR2 as ANQGSEA. This CDR3 comprises 14 residues. The CDR3 DNA follows: TGCAGCGTTGCGGGACAGGCGCGGGCCGGGGAGCTGTTTTTT. Its protein product is CSVAGQARAGELFF.

This clonotype has a handful of counts. The chain employs TRBV12-3 or TRBV12-4 and TRBJ2-7; tentatively, D is TRBD1 (5 bases). V gave up 2 bases and J gave up 3 bases, with 11 bases separating them. The CDR3 length is 14 residues. Here the CDR3 reads CASSLKGVFYEQYF. CDR3 nucleotide sequence: TGTGCCAGCAGTTTAAAAGGGGTCTTCTACGAGCAGTACTTC.

The chain has TRBV29-1 and TRBJ2-7; tentatively, D is TRBD1 (6 bases). The CDR3 has 14 residues. Germline CDR1 SQVTM, CDR2 ANQGSEA. The germline V and J ends were trimmed by 1 base and 1 base, with 11 bases remaining between them. The CDR3, as DNA: TGCAGCGTTGAAGGGTCAGGGGAATCCTACGAGCAGTACTTC. Translation: CSVEGSGESYEQYF.

J is TRBJ2-3 and V is TRBV20-1; 9 nucleotides align to TRBD2. V shed 0 bases and J 4 bases; nucleotides not matched to a gene: 17. This CDR3 is built from 19 residues. CDR1 and CDR2 from the germline V gene are DFQATT and SNEGSKA (reference sequence). DNA for the CDR3: TGCAGTGCTAGAGACTTAGAAACCCCGACTAGCGGAGTCCCAGATACGCAGTATTTT. Translating it yields CSARDLETPTSGVPDTQYF.